A few counts support the clone carrying this TCR beta chain. Its matching antigen is unknown. The donors, nominally healthy at sampling, likely had unrecorded immune exposures. This sample stems from a study of cytomegalovirus exposure and HLA in healthy donors. Both 60 Vbeta primers and 13 Jbeta primers went into the PCR. Produced via immunoSEQ multiplex PCR; TCRdb's table is partial and in-frame only. The sample consists of about 130,000 clones, 75% to 85% of them appearing once. Per germline, CDR1 SGDLS and CDR2 YYNGEE. V dropped 4 bases and J dropped 7 bases, with 6 bases sitting between them. This CDR3 region has 11 residues. Study-wide results and caveats: The authors later found most CMV-associated TCR beta chains appeared HLA-restricted. Researchers reported in a later analysis that a missense DCLRE1C variant was tied to TCR beta V- and J-gene trimming. The study dropped some indistinguishable V segments, TRBV6-2 and TRBV6-3 among them.

The J gene is TRBJ2-1, the V gene TRBV9, with unresolved D. The clonotype originates from a man aged 25-40 years in good health and CMV-seropositive. Sequenced input: PBMCs. The CDR3 coding sequence is TGTGCCAGCAGCCTATGGAATGAGCAGTTCTTC. This sequence encodes CASSLWNEQFF.